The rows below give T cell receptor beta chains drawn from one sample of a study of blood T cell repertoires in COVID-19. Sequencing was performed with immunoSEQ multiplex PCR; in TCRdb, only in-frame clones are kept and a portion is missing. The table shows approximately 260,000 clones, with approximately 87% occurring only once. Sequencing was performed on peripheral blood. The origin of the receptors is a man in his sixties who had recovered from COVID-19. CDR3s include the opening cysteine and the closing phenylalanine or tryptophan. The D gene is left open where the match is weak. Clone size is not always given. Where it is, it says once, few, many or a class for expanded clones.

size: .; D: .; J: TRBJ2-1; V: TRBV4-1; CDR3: CASSQDRFNNEQFF; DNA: TGCGCCAGCAGCCAAGACAGGTTCAACAATGAGCAGTTCTTC
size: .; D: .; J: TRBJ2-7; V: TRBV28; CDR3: CASRPRDSREQYF; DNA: TGTGCCAGCAGACCTCGGGACTCTCGGGAGCAGTACTTC
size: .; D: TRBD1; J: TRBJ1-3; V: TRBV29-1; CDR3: CSARDRGFSGNTIYF; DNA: TGCAGCGCCCGGGACAGGGGATTCTCTGGAAACACCATATATTTT
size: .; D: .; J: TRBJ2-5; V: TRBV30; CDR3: CAWSGLAGGTQYF; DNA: TGTGCCTGGAGTGGGCTAGCCGGTGGGACCCAGTACTTC
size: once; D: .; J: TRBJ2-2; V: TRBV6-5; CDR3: CASKIQGNTGELFF; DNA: TGTGCCAGCAAAATACAGGGGAACACCGGGGAGCTGTTTTTT
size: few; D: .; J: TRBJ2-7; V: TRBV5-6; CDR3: CASSGLESYEQYF; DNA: TGTGCCAGCTCGGGACTCGAGTCCTACGAGCAGTACTTC
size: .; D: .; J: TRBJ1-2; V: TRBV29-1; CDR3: CSVPTGTRSGYTF; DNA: TGCAGCGTCCCCACCGGGACACGGTCTGGCTACACCTTC
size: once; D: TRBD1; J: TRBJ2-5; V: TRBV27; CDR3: CASSVGQGRETQYF; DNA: TGTGCCAGCAGCGTCGGACAGGGGAGGGAGACCCAGTACTTC
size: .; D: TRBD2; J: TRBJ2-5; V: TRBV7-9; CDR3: CASSLSPSGGQETQYF; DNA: TGTGCCAGCAGCTTATCCCCTAGCGGGGGCCAAGAGACCCAGTACTTC
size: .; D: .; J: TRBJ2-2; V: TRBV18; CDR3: CASSPSVGELFF; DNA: TGTGCCAGCTCACCCAGTGTCGGGGAGCTGTTTTTT
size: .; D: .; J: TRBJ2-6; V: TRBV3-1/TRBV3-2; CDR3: CASSQLRSGANVLTF; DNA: TGTGCCAGCAGCCAACTGCGTAGTGGGGCCAACGTCCTGACTTTC
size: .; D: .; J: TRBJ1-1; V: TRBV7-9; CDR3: CATERGELSEAFF; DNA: TGTGCCACCGAGCGGGGGGAATTATCTGAAGCTTTCTTT
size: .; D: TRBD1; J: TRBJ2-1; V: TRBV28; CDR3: CASSLAGTGNNEQFF; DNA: TGTGCCAGCAGTTTAGCCGGGACAGGGAACAATGAGCAGTTCTTC
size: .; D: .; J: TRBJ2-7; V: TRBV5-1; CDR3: CASSLTGSSYEQYF; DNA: TGCGCCAGCAGCTTGACAGGTAGCTCCTACGAGCAGTACTTC
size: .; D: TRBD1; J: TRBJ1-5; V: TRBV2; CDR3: CASGTGVSQPQHF; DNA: TGTGCCAGCGGAACAGGGGTGAGCCAGCCCCAGCATTTT
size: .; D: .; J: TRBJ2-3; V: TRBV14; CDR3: CASSAPRTGSTDTQYF; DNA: TGTGCCAGCAGCGCCCCGAGAACAGGTAGCACAGATACGCAGTATTTT
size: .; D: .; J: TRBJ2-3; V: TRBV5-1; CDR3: CASSRSADTQYF; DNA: TGCGCCAGCAGTCGAAGCGCAGATACGCAGTATTTT
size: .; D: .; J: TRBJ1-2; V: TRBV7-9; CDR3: CASSPWLGGASYTF; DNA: TGTGCCAGCAGCCCGTGGCTTGGGGGCGCGAGCTACACCTTC
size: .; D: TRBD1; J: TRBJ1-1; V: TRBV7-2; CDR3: CASSSRQGKAFF; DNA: TGTGCCAGCAGCTCCAGACAGGGTAAAGCTTTCTTT
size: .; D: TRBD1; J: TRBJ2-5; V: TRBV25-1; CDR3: CASSITQGAETQYF; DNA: TGTGCCAGCAGTATCACACAGGGGGCCGAGACCCAGTACTTC
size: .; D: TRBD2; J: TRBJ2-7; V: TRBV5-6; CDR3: CASSNGLAGGPAYEQYF; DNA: TGTGCCAGCAGTAACGGACTAGCGGGAGGGCCTGCCTACGAGCAGTACTTC
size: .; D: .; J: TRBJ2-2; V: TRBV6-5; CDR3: CASRVDSLNTGELFF; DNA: TGTGCCAGCAGGGTGGACAGTCTTAACACCGGGGAGCTGTTTTTT
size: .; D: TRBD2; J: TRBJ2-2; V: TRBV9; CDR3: CASSVATGGRGELFF; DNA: TGTGCCAGCAGCGTAGCTACGGGGGGGCGGGGGGAGCTGTTTTTT
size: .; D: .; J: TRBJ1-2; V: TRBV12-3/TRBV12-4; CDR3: CASSKTVNYGYTF; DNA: TGTGCCAGCAGCAAGACAGTGAACTATGGCTACACCTTC
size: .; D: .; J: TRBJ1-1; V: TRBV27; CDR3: CASSSPASPTNTEAFF; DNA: TGTGCCAGCAGTTCCCCAGCGAGCCCAACTAACACTGAAGCTTTCTTT
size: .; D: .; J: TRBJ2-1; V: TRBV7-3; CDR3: CASSPIGDGEQFF; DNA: TGTGCCAGCAGCCCGATAGGAGATGGAGAGCAGTTCTTC
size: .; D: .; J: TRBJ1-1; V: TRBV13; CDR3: CASSSWGGLNTEAFF; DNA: TGTGCCAGCAGCTCTTGGGGGGGATTGAACACTGAAGCTTTCTTT
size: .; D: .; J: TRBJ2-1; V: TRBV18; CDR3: CASSPLPGSSYNEQFF; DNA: TGTGCCAGCTCACCACTTCCGGGGAGCTCCTACAATGAGCAGTTCTTC
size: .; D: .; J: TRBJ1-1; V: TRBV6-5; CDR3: CASSYQSGSEAFF; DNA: TGTGCCAGCAGTTACCAATCAGGGTCTGAAGCTTTCTTT
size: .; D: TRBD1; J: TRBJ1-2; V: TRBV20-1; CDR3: CSASGQGGGYTF; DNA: TGCAGTGCTAGTGGGCAGGGGGGTGGCTACACCTTC
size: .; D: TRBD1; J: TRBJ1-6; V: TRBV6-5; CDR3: CASRPQGRYNSPLHF; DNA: TGTGCCAGCAGACCACAGGGGCGCTATAATTCACCCCTCCACTTT
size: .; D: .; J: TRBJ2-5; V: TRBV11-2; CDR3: CASSLERGIQETQYF; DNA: TGTGCCAGCAGCTTAGAGAGGGGGATCCAAGAGACCCAGTACTTC
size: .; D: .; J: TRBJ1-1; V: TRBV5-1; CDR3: CASSLDIRTEAFF; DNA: TGCGCCAGCAGCTTGGATATCAGGACTGAAGCTTTCTTT
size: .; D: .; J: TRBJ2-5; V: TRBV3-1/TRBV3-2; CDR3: CASSQPVGAETQYF; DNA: TGTGCCAGCAGCCAACCTGTGGGCGCCGAGACCCAGTACTTC
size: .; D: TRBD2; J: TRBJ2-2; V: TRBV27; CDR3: CASRQAGGPTGELFF; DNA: TGTGCCAGCAGACAAGCGGGAGGGCCTACCGGGGAGCTGTTTTTT
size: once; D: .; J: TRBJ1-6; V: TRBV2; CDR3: CASRRGGSSYNSPLHF; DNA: TGTGCCAGTAGACGAGGGGGAAGCTCCTATAATTCACCCCTCCACTTT
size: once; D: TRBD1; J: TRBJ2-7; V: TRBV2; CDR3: CASTQAAGGEQYF; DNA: TGTGCCAGCACCCAGGCGGCAGGGGGTGAGCAGTACTTC
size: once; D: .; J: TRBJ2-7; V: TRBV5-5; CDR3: CASSLVRGPYEQYF; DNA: TGTGCCAGCAGCTTGGTTAGGGGCCCCTACGAGCAGTACTTC